This T cell receptor beta chain is from a study of blood T cells in healthy people across ages. Study results and caveats: The study found more naive CD4+ cells and higher diversity in long-lived than aged donors.

Peripheral blood, approximately 10 milliliters per donor, was collected. This clonotype was counted a few times. The antigen remains unidentified. A sample-barcoded 5' primer and a J-beta primer mix were used in a second PCR of roughly 6 to 12 cycles. Each cDNA was tagged by a template-switch adaptor containing 12 random nucleotides. All samples gave at least 2.5 million CDR3-containing paired-end reads. One entry per CDR3 protein results from TCRdb running MiXCR on the 5' RACE reads. This sample yields roughly 500,000 distinct CDR3 sequences, of which approximately 27% are seen a single time; less than 20% belongs to the top ten. Source material: blood. This sequence originates from a woman in her 70s in good health.

CDR3 amino acids: CAGTDRGQTSRGANVLTF. For the CDR3, the DNA is TGCGCCGGTACAGACAGGGGCCAAACCTCGAGAGGGGCCAACGTCCTGACTTTC. The chain combines TRBV4-3 with TRBJ2-6, with 8 positions matching TRBD1. Germline CDR1 LGHNA, CDR2 YSLEER. V was clipped by 11 bases and J by 4 bases; unmatched bases: 19. The length of the CDR3 is 18 residues.